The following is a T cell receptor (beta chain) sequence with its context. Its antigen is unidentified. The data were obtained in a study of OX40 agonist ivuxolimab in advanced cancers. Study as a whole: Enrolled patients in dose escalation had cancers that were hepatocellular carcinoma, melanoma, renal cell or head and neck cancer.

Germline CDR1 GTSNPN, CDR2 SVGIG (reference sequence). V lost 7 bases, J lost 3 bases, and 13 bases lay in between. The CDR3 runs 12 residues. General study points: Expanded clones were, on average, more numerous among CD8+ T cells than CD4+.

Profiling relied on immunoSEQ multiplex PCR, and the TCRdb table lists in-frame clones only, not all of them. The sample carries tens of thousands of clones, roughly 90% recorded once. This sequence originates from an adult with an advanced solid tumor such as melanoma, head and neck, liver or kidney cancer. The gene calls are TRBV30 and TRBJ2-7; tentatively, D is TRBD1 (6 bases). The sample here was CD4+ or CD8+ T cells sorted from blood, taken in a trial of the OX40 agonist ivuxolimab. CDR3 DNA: TGTGCCTCCCGGGACAATCACTACGAGCAGTACTTC. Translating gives CASRDNHYEQYF.